This is a list of T cell receptor beta chains from one sample in a study of multiple sclerosis patients with progressive multifocal leukoencephalopathy. Here immunoSEQ multiplex PCR was the method, and the copy in TCRdb shows in-frame clones only, minus some. Of 20,000 to 30,000 clones listed, roughly 90% are singletons. Source: PBMCs, taken from a patient treated with natalizumab. These receptors came from a man in his thirties or forties with multiple sclerosis. The CDR3 runs from the conserved cysteine through the conserved F or W. D genes are given only for firm matches. Clone size appears in some rows only: once, few, many, or a class for an expanded clone.

>TRBV5-1|-|-|14|TRBJ2-3
TGCGCCAGCAGCTTGGCCCCGACGAGGGATACGCAGTATTTT
CASSLAPTRDTQYF
>TRBV15|-|-|14|TRBJ1-2
TGTGCCACCAGCAGAGACCCAGGGAGCTATGGCTACACCTTC
CATSRDPGSYGYTF
>TRBV5-4|-|-|13|TRBJ2-4
TGTGCCAGCAGCACTCGGGACCAAGTCATTCAGTACTTC
CASSTRDQVIQYF
>TRBV5-6|-|-|16|TRBJ2-1
TGTGCCAGCAGCTTGGGGGACTCCTCTTTTCACAATGAGCAGTTCTTC
CASSLGDSSFHNEQFF
>TRBV30|-|once|14|TRBJ1-5
TGTGCCGGGAGGCTGGGGGGGGGCAATCAGCCCCAGCATTTT
CAGRLGGGNQPQHF
>TRBV30|-|-|11|TRBJ1-1
TGTGCCTGGAGTGTGAACACTGAAGCTTTCTTT
CAWSVNTEAFF
>TRBV13|TRBD2|-|14|TRBJ2-5
TGTGCCAGCAGCTCGCGATCGCGGGGGGAGACCCAGTACTTC
CASSSRSRGETQYF
>TRBV21-1|-|-|15|TRBJ1-4
TGTGCCAGCAGCAGAGTCCCGGCCGGGACAGGGCGGTGGGTTTTT
CASSRVPAGTGRWVF
>TRBV18|-|-|13|TRBJ2-5
TGTGCCAGCTCACCCTCGGGATTGGAGACCCAGTACTTC
CASSPSGLETQYF
>TRBV5-5|-|-|13|TRBJ2-5
TGTGCCAGCAGCACCTGGGGGGCGGAGACCCAGTACTTC
CASSTWGAETQYF
>TRBV7-9|-|-|15|TRBJ2-5
TGTGCCAGCAGCCGACCGACAGGCGGGTATGAGACCCAGTACTTC
CASSRPTGGYETQYF
>TRBV6-6|-|few|13|TRBJ1-2
TGTGCCAGCAGTTACTCAGGGATCTATGGCTACACCTTC
CASSYSGIYGYTF
>TRBV7-2|TRBD2|-|16|TRBJ2-7
TGTGCCAGCAGCTTAGGGGGCCTAGCGGGAGGTTACGAGCAGTACTTC
CASSLGGLAGGYEQYF
>TRBV2|TRBD1|-|14|TRBJ1-4
TGTGCCAGCAGTACGGGACAGATTAATGAAAAACTGTTTTTT
CASSTGQINEKLFF
>TRBV19|TRBD1|-|17|TRBJ1-2
TGTGCCAGTAGACGTCCTTTGGGCAGGGGGGAATCCTATGGCTACACCTTC
CASRRPLGRGESYGYTF
>TRBV7-7|-|-|17|TRBJ2-5
TGTGCTAGCAGCTTAGGAATTAGCCGTCCGTACCAAGAGACCCAGTACTTC
CASSLGISRPYQETQYF
>TRBV6-5|TRBD2|-|13|TRBJ2-5
TGTGCCAGCCGCGCGGGAGACCAAGAGACCCAGTACTTC
CASRAGDQETQYF
>TRBV9|TRBD2|-|16|TRBJ2-3
TGTGCCAGCAGCCCTCTAGCGGGCCTAATTACAGATACGCAGTATTTT
CASSPLAGLITDTQYF
>TRBV7-2|-|-|16|TRBJ2-7
TGTGCCAGCAGCTTAGATTTAGCGGTCTTTATCTACGAGCAGTACTTC
CASSLDLAVFIYEQYF
>TRBV27|-|few|14|TRBJ2-2
TGTGCCAGCAGTTTATGGGGAAACACCGGGGAGCTGTTTTTT
CASSLWGNTGELFF
>TRBV6-6|-|-|12|TRBJ1-1
TGTGCCAGCAGTAGTCACAGGGTGGGAGCTTTCTTT
CASSSHRVGAFF
>TRBV7-2|TRBD2|-|14|TRBJ2-1
TGTGCCAGCAATCCCGGGGGGAGGGGCAATGAGCAGTTCTTC
CASNPGGRGNEQFF
>TRBV10-3|-|-|16|TRBJ2-7
TGTGCCATCAGTGGGGCCGACCGGGCGGCCGCCTACGAGCAGTACTTC
CAISGADRAAAYEQYF
>TRBV5-6|-|-|16|TRBJ1-3
TGTGCCAGCAGCTTGAGTCTCTTCTCCTCTGGAAACACCATATATTTT
CASSLSLFSSGNTIYF
>TRBV2|-|-|15|TRBJ1-4
TGTGCCAGCAGTGAATGGGTAGGGACTAATGAAAAACTGTTTTTT
CASSEWVGTNEKLFF
>TRBV19|-|-|14|TRBJ1-2
TGTGCCAGTACCCAAGTCGGGGGCGGGTATGGCTACACCTTC
CASTQVGGGYGYTF
>TRBV7-6|TRBD1|-|17|TRBJ2-1
TGTGCCAGCAGCTTAAGAATTTCGGACAGGGGTGACAATGAGCAGTTCTTC
CASSLRISDRGDNEQFF
>TRBV19|TRBD1|-|13|TRBJ1-1
TGTGCCAGTAGAAACAGGGGGGACACTGAAGCTTTCTTT
CASRNRGDTEAFF
>TRBV25-1|-|-|16|TRBJ2-7
TGTGCCAGCAGTGATTCTCGGGGGGCCGTTCTTTTCGAGCAGTACTTC
CASSDSRGAVLFEQYF
>TRBV7-2|TRBD2|-|17|TRBJ2-1
TGTGCCAGCAGCCCCCGGGGGATTCTAGCGGGGCTCAATGAGCAGTTCTTC
CASSPRGILAGLNEQFF
>TRBV6-1|TRBD1|-|14|TRBJ1-2
TGTGCCAGCAGGGGACAGGGGAAGGACTATGGCTACACCTTC
CASRGQGKDYGYTF
>TRBV4-1|-|-|14|TRBJ2-7
TGCGCCAGCAGCCAAGGGCGGGGTGACTACGAGCAGTACTTC
CASSQGRGDYEQYF
>TRBV11-3|-|-|14|TRBJ2-2
TGTGCCAGCAGCGTGACTAGATACACCGGGGAGCTGTTTTTT
CASSVTRYTGELFF
>TRBV9|-|-|15|TRBJ2-2
TGTGCCAGCAGCGTAGGGCCCAGAAACACCGGGGAGCTGTTTTTT
CASSVGPRNTGELFF
>TRBV7-9|-|-|14|TRBJ1-1
TGTGCCAGCAGCTTAGATCGGGGGCGGGCTGAAGCTTTCTTT
CASSLDRGRAEAFF
>TRBV6-5|-|once|13|TRBJ2-1
TGTGCCAGCACCCCGTGGGGTAGCCATGAGCAGTTCTTC
CASTPWGSHEQFF
>TRBV18|-|-|14|TRBJ1-1
TGTGCCAGCTCACCACCGGGGGCCTCCACTGAAGCTTTCTTT
CASSPPGASTEAFF
>TRBV4-1|TRBD2|-|19|TRBJ2-5
TGCGCCAGCAGCCCCCGAGGTGGTAGCGGGGGCGGGTACCAAGAGACCCAGTACTTC
CASSPRGGSGGGYQETQYF
>TRBV2|-|-|14|TRBJ1-1
TGTGCCAGCAGTTACGGGAGGCGAGACACTGAAGCTTTCTTT
CASSYGRRDTEAFF
>TRBV19|TRBD1|-|13|TRBJ1-2
TGTGCCACTGGGACAGGGTCCCCCTATGGCTACACCTTC
CATGTGSPYGYTF
>TRBV28|TRBD1|-|15|TRBJ2-3
TGTGCCAGCAGTTTGGACAGGGGGCTGGTAGATACGCAGTATTTT
CASSLDRGLVDTQYF
>TRBV13|-|-|14|TRBJ2-7
TGTGCCAGCAGGATTTCCGGGAAGTCCTACGAGCAGTACTTC
CASRISGKSYEQYF
>TRBV7-2|-|-|13|TRBJ1-5
TGTGCCAGCAGCTTAGGGTTAAATCAGCCCCAGCATTTT
CASSLGLNQPQHF
>TRBV7-9|-|-|11|TRBJ1-1
TGTGCCAGCAGCCCGGACACTGAAGCTTTCTTT
CASSPDTEAFF
>TRBV7-3|-|-|15|TRBJ2-2
TGTGCCAGCAGCTTCACAGGGTCGGGCACCGGGGAGCTGTTTTTT
CASSFTGSGTGELFF